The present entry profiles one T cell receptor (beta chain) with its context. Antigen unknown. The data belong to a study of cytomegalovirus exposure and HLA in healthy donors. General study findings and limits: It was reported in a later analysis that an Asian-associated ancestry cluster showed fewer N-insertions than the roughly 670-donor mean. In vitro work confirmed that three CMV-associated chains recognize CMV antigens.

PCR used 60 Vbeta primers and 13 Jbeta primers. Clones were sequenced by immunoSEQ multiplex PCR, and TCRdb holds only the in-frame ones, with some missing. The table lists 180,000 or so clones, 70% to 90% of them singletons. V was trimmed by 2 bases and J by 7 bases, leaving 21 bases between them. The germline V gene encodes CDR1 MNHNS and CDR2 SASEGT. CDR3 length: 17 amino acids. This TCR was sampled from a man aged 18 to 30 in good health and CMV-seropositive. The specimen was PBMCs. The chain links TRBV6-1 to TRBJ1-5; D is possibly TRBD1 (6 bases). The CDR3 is CASSERSGGAGQQPQHF. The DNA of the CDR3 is TGTGCCAGCAGTGAAAGGTCGGGGGGGGCCGGTCAACAGCCCCAGCATTTT.